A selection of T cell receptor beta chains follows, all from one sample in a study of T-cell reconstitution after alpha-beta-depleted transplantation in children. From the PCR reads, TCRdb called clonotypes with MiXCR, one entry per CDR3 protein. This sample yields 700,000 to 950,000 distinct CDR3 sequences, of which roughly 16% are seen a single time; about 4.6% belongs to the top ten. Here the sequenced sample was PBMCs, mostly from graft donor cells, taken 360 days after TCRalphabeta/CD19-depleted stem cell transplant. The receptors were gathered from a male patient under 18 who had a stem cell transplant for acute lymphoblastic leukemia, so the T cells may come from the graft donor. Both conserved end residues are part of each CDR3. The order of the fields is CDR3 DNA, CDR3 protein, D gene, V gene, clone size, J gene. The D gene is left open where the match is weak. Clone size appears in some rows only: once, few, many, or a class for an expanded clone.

TGTGCCAGCAGCTCCATTCGGACGAGGAAAGCGAACACTGAAGCTTTCTTT | CASSSIRTRKANTEAFF | - | TRBV7-8 | few | TRBJ1-1
TGTGCCAGCAGTTCAGTGCCGGGTACCACAGATACGCAGTATTTT | CASSSVPGTTDTQYF | - | TRBV27 | few | TRBJ2-3
TGCGCCAGCAGTACAGGGGCCGCTGGAAACACCATATATTTT | CASSTGAAGNTIYF | TRBD1 | TRBV5-1 | few | TRBJ1-3
TGTGCCAGCAGCTTGGGGCCAGCCGGGAGGACTGAAGCTTTCTTT | CASSLGPAGRTEAFF | - | TRBV5-4 | few | TRBJ1-1
TGTGCCATCAGTGATGGACAGGGGGGATTAGGGGAGCAGTTCTTC | CAISDGQGGLGEQFF | TRBD1 | TRBV10-3 | few | TRBJ2-1
TGTGCCAGCACTTCCCCCTTCCCGCGGGAGGGCCGGAGCACCGGGGAGCTGTTTTTT | CASTSPFPREGRSTGELFF | TRBD2 | TRBV7-6 | few | TRBJ2-2
TGTGCCAGCAGCTTTTCGTTGCGGGAAGAGACCCAGTACTTC | CASSFSLREETQYF | - | TRBV7-6 | few | TRBJ2-5
TGCAGCGTTACCCTAGCGTTCAATGAGCAGTTCTTC | CSVTLAFNEQFF | - | TRBV29-1 | many | TRBJ2-1
TGTGCCAGCATGATCCGGACTAGCGGGATCAATGAGCAGTTCTTC | CASMIRTSGINEQFF | TRBD2 | TRBV2 | - | TRBJ2-1
TGCAGCGGACTCGGACAGGGGGCGGCGATAGCCAAAAACATTCAGTACTTC | CSGLGQGAAIAKNIQYF | TRBD1 | TRBV29-1 | many | TRBJ2-4
TGTGCCAGCAGTTTAATCGCTAGCGGGGCGTCCTCCTACAATGAGCAGTTCTTC | CASSLIASGASSYNEQFF | TRBD2 | TRBV27 | few | TRBJ2-1
TGTGCCAGCAGTTCCCGCCCAGGGAGGGGGGGGAACACTGAAGCTTTCTTT | CASSSRPGRGGNTEAFF | - | TRBV27 | few | TRBJ1-1
TGTGCCAGCAGTTTTAGGGGGCGCATGAACGAGCAGTACTTC | CASSFRGRMNEQYF | TRBD1 | TRBV12-3/TRBV12-4 | - | TRBJ2-7
TGCAGCGTTGGCGCATCGGGACTAACTAATGAAAAACTGTTTTTT | CSVGASGLTNEKLFF | - | TRBV29-1 | many | TRBJ1-4
TGCGCCAGCAGCTTGGATCGGGACACCATATATTTT | CASSLDRDTIYF | - | TRBV5-1 | - | TRBJ1-3
TGCGCCAGCAGCCCCCCAATGGCGGGAGGGCCTGTAACAGATACGCAGTATTTT | CASSPPMAGGPVTDTQYF | TRBD2 | TRBV5-1 | few | TRBJ2-3
TGTGCCAGCAGTCCCGGGACCCCCACAGATACGCAGTATTTT | CASSPGTPTDTQYF | - | TRBV12-3/TRBV12-4 | few | TRBJ2-3
TGTGCCAGCAGCTTCTTGACCTCCTCCAATGAGCAGTTCTTC | CASSFLTSSNEQFF | - | TRBV7-9 | - | TRBJ2-1
TGTGCCAGCTCACGCACCCGACAGGGGACCGTCCTGACTTTC | CASSRTRQGTVLTF | TRBD1 | TRBV18 | few | TRBJ2-6
TGCGCCAGCAGCCAAGATAGAGGAGGTGGGTCCTACGAGCAGTACTTC | CASSQDRGGGSYEQYF | - | TRBV4-1 | - | TRBJ2-7
TGTGCCAGCAGCTTAAACACGAACGGGGAAGAGACCCAGTACTTC | CASSLNTNGEETQYF | - | TRBV7-3 | - | TRBJ2-5
TGTGCCAGCAGTTACCGGGACTCTAATTCACCCCTCCACTTT | CASSYRDSNSPLHF | - | TRBV6-2/TRBV6-3 | - | TRBJ1-6
TGTGCCAGCAGCCCCGGGCCAGGACTCTACGAGCAGTACTTC | CASSPGPGLYEQYF | - | TRBV5-6 | - | TRBJ2-7
TGTGCCAGCAGTTTGGTACAGGCCTACAATGAGCAGTTCTTC | CASSLVQAYNEQFF | - | TRBV12-3/TRBV12-4 | few | TRBJ2-1
TGCGCCAGCAGCTTGGGAAGGGGGGAGACCTATGGCTACACCTTC | CASSLGRGETYGYTF | - | TRBV5-1 | few | TRBJ1-2
TGTGCCAGCAGCCGACTAGCGGGAAGTGTGGGATCCAATGAGCAGTTCTTC | CASSRLAGSVGSNEQFF | TRBD2 | TRBV5-6 | - | TRBJ2-1
TGTGCCAGCAGAAATACCGGGACAGTTGGCAATGAGCAGTTCTTC | CASRNTGTVGNEQFF | TRBD1 | TRBV12-3/TRBV12-4 | many | TRBJ2-1
TGCGCCAGCAGCATAAGGACGGATGCCAACTATGGCTACACCTTC | CASSIRTDANYGYTF | - | TRBV5-1 | - | TRBJ1-2